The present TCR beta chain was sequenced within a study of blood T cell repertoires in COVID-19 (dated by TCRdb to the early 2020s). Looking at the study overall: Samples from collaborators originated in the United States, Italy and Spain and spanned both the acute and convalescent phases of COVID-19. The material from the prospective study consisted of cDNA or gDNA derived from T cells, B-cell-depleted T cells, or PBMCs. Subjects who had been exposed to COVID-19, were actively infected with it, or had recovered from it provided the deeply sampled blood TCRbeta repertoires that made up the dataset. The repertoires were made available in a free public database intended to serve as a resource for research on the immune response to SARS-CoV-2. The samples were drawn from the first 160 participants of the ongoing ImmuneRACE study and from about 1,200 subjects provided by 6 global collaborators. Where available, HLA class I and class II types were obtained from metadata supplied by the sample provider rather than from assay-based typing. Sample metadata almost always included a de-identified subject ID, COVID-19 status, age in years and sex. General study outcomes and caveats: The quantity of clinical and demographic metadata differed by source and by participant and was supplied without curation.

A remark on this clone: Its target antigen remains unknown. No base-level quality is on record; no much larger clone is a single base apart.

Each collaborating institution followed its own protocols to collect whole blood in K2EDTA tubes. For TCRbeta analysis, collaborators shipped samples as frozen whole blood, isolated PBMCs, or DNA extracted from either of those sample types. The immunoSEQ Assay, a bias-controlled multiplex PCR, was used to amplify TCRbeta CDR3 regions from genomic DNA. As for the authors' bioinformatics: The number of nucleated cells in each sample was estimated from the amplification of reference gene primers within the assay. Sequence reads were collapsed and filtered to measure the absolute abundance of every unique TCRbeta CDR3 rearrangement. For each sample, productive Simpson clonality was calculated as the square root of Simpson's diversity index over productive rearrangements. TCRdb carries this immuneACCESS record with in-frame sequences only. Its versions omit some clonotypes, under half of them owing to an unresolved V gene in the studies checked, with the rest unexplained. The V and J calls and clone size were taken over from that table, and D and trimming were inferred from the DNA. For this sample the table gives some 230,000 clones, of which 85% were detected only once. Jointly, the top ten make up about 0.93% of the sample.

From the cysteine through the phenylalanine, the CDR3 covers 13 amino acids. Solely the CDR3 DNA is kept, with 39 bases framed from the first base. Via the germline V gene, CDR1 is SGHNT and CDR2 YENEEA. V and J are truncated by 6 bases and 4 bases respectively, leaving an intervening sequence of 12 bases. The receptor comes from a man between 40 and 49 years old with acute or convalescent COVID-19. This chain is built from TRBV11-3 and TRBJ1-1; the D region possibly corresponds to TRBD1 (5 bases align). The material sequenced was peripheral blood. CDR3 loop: CASSRRRGTEAFF. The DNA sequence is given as TGTGCCAGCAGTCGAAGAAGGGGCACTGAAGCTTTCTTT. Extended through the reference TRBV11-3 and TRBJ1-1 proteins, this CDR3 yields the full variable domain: EAGVVQSPRYKIIEKKQPVAFWCNPISGHNTLYWYLQNLGQGPELLIRYENEEAVDDSQLPKDRFSAERLKGVDSTLKIQPAELGDSAVYLCASSRRRGTEAFFGQGTRLTVV.